This is a list of T cell receptor beta chains from one sample in a study of cytomegalovirus exposure and HLA in healthy donors. Clones were sequenced by immunoSEQ multiplex PCR, and TCRdb holds only the in-frame ones, with some missing. The repertoire holds about 160,000 clones, roughly 80% seen once, with 1% to 1.5% in the top ten. The sequencing input was PBMCs. These receptors all stem from a man aged 45-65 years in good health and CMV-seropositive. Both conserved end residues are part of each CDR3. The D gene is left open where the match is weak. Clone size is not always given. Where it is, it says once, few, many or a class for expanded clones.

V	D	size	J	DNA	CDR3
TRBV28	TRBD1	-	TRBJ1-2	TGTGCCAGCAGTTCCCCGGGACAGGGAGATGGCTACACCTTC	CASSSPGQGDGYTF
TRBV6-6	-	-	TRBJ2-4	TGTGCCAGCAGTTACGGGTCTACAGGGTTTGGGAACATTCAGTACTTC	CASSYGSTGFGNIQYF
TRBV5-8	TRBD1	-	TRBJ1-1	TGTGCCAGCAGCTCGCCCAAGACAGGGCTGAACACTGAAGCTTTCTTT	CASSSPKTGLNTEAFF
TRBV6-5	-	-	TRBJ1-4	TGTGCCAGCAGTCTGGACAGCTCGAGAAATGAAAAACTGTTTTTT	CASSLDSSRNEKLFF
TRBV5-5	-	-	TRBJ1-1	TGTGCCAGCAGTTTCCCCGGAGGGTCAAAAGCTTTCTTT	CASSFPGGSKAFF
TRBV4-1	-	-	TRBJ2-7	TGCGCCAGCAGCCCAACGGACATCGGCCGGATCTACGAGCAGTACTTC	CASSPTDIGRIYEQYF
TRBV4-1	TRBD1	-	TRBJ2-1	TGCGCCAGCAGCCAAGATGTGGGGACAGTAGGGTCTGGTGAGCAGTTCTTC	CASSQDVGTVGSGEQFF
TRBV5-1	-	-	TRBJ2-5	TGCGCCAGCAGCTTGGGTTCGGGGGAGACCCAGTACTTC	CASSLGSGETQYF
TRBV4-3	-	-	TRBJ2-3	TGCGCCAGCAGCCGCAGCTCCGTCTCTAGATGGGGCGGCACAGATACGCAGTATTTT	CASSRSSVSRWGGTDTQYF
TRBV27	-	-	TRBJ2-3	TGTGCCAGCAGTAGCCATAACACAGATACGCAGTATTTT	CASSSHNTDTQYF
TRBV5-3	-	-	TRBJ1-1	TGTGCCAGAAAGGGACTTACGCGGGGTGAAGCTTTCTTT	CARKGLTRGEAFF
TRBV5-6	TRBD2	once	TRBJ2-5	TGTGCCAGCAGCTTGACCGGGCGGGGGAGGGAGACCCAGTACTTC	CASSLTGRGRETQYF
TRBV4-3	TRBD2	few	TRBJ2-7	TGCGCCAGCAGCCAAGCGGCGGGAGTCGGCTACGAGCAGTACTTC	CASSQAAGVGYEQYF
TRBV5-1	TRBD2	few	TRBJ2-2	TGCGCCAGCAGTCGTCTAGCGGGACCCGGGGAGCTGTTTTTT	CASSRLAGPGELFF
TRBV5-1	TRBD1	-	TRBJ1-2	TGCGCCAGCAGCCGACAGGGAGCAAACTATGGCTACACCTTC	CASSRQGANYGYTF
TRBV19	TRBD1	-	TRBJ1-2	TGTGCCAGTCCCCACGCTGACAGGGTCGTTAACTATGGCTACACCTTC	CASPHADRVVNYGYTF
TRBV7-9	-	once	TRBJ2-7	TGTGCCAGCAGCTCCCCGGCGGGGGAGCAGTACTTC	CASSSPAGEQYF
TRBV5-1	-	-	TRBJ2-2	TGCGCCACCTCAGGGGTTCACGGGGAGCTGTTTTTT	CATSGVHGELFF
TRBV7-3	TRBD1	few	TRBJ2-7	TGTGCCAGCAGCCTAAAGACAGGGTACGAGCAGTACTTC	CASSLKTGYEQYF
TRBV7-2	-	-	TRBJ1-1	TGTGCCAGCAACTTCAGGGGAAGCACTGAAGCTTTCTTT	CASNFRGSTEAFF
TRBV18	-	-	TRBJ1-3	TGTGCCAGCTCACCCTCAGGACTGACGGTCTCTGGAAACACCATATATTTT	CASSPSGLTVSGNTIYF
TRBV5-1	-	once	TRBJ2-7	TGCGCCAGCAGCTTGGGGTCAGGATACTCCTACGAGCAGTACTTC	CASSLGSGYSYEQYF
TRBV10-2	TRBD1	-	TRBJ2-4	TGCGCCAGCAGTGAGCGTACGACAGGGGATTCGGCCAAAAACATTCAGTACTTC	CASSERTTGDSAKNIQYF
TRBV18	TRBD1	-	TRBJ2-7	TGTGCCAGCTCACCGGCCGGGACAGGATTCGAAGAGCAGTACTTC	CASSPAGTGFEEQYF
TRBV9	-	-	TRBJ1-1	TGTGCCAGCAGCGTAGGACAGATGAACACTGAAGCTTTCTTT	CASSVGQMNTEAFF
TRBV7-2	TRBD1	-	TRBJ1-2	TGTGCCAGCAGTTCGGGACAGGGGTATGGCTACACCTTC	CASSSGQGYGYTF
TRBV18	-	few	TRBJ2-7	TGTGCCAGCTCATCCGGACAGACCTACGAGCAGTACTTC	CASSSGQTYEQYF
TRBV6-5	-	-	TRBJ1-1	TGTGCCAGCAGACCTCCCGGGGTCGTGGACACTGAAGCTTTCTTT	CASRPPGVVDTEAFF
TRBV6-5	TRBD2	-	TRBJ2-1	TGTGCCAGCAGTTACGGGACTAGCGGGAGACACAATGAGCAGTTCTTC	CASSYGTSGRHNEQFF
TRBV9	-	-	TRBJ1-2	TGTGCCAGCAGCCCTCAGGGATCCATCTATGGCTACACCTTC	CASSPQGSIYGYTF
TRBV28	TRBD1	-	TRBJ1-5	TGTGCCACCGGACAGGGGAGGGTCGATCAGCCCCAGCATTTT	CATGQGRVDQPQHF
TRBV9	-	few	TRBJ2-2	TGTGCCAGCAGCGGCGGCTCCCTTATCACCGGGGAGCTGTTTTTT	CASSGGSLITGELFF
TRBV7-2	-	-	TRBJ2-3	TGTGCCAGCAGCTCCAATAGCGGAGATACGCAGTATTTT	CASSSNSGDTQYF
TRBV4-2	TRBD1	-	TRBJ2-7	TGTGCCAGCAGCCAGCCCGGGACAGGCCAGTACGAGCAGTACTTC	CASSQPGTGQYEQYF
TRBV4-3	TRBD2	-	TRBJ2-5	TGCGCCAGCAGCCAAGATGGACGGGCGGGAGCTGGGGAGACCCAGTACTTC	CASSQDGRAGAGETQYF
TRBV30	-	-	TRBJ2-3	TGTGCCTGGGGGCGGGGGCCTAGCACAGATACGCAGTATTTT	CAWGRGPSTDTQYF
TRBV6-1	TRBD1	-	TRBJ1-2	TGTGCCAGCAGTAACTCCGGGACAGCCTATGGCTACACCTTC	CASSNSGTAYGYTF
TRBV10-3	-	-	TRBJ2-5	TGTGCCATCAGCCCGGGGCAAGAGACCCAGTACTTC	CAISPGQETQYF
TRBV11-2	TRBD1	-	TRBJ2-7	TGTGCCAGCAGCCGACAGGGCTACGAGCAGTACTTC	CASSRQGYEQYF
TRBV5-1	-	-	TRBJ2-5	TGCGCCAGCAGCCGACTCCAAGAGACCCAGTACTTC	CASSRLQETQYF
TRBV7-2	TRBD1	-	TRBJ1-4	TGTGCCAGCAGCCCGACAGGGGGCGCGTGGGAAAAACTGTTTTTT	CASSPTGGAWEKLFF
TRBV5-5	-	-	TRBJ1-6	TGTGCCAGCAGCGGGGCGACCTATAATTCACCCCTCCACTTT	CASSGATYNSPLHF
TRBV19	-	once	TRBJ1-5	TGTGCCAGTAGTAGGTACAGTAGCAATCAGCCCCAGCATTTT	CASSRYSSNQPQHF
TRBV2	-	-	TRBJ2-5	TGTGCCAGCAGCGCGCCCGCTAGCGGAGGGGGGACCCAGTACTTC	CASSAPASGGGTQYF
TRBV30	TRBD1	-	TRBJ1-4	TGTGCCTGGTCAAACCGGGACAGTCAGTTTTTT	CAWSNRDSQFF
TRBV30	-	-	TRBJ2-3	TGTGCCTGGAGTGTACAAAATACGCAGTATTTT	CAWSVQNTQYF
TRBV7-8	TRBD2	once	TRBJ2-7	TGTGCCAGCAGCCCCCGGGCGGGGGTTTCCTCCTACGAGCAGTACTTC	CASSPRAGVSSYEQYF
TRBV9	-	-	TRBJ2-5	TGTGCCAGCAGCGGTCTGGCGGCTGAGACCCAGTACTTC	CASSGLAAETQYF